The present TCR beta chain was sequenced within a study of ipilimumab plus nivolumab after autologous stem cell transplantation (dated by TCRdb to the early 2020s). Study-level background: The median number of doses that trial patients received was about 5 for ipilimumab and roughly 8 for nivolumab. Included in the myeloma cohort were high-risk transplant-naive patients as well as patients relapsing within 3 years of a first autologous transplant. Patients with high-risk diffuse large B cell lymphoma, mature T cell lymphoma, or multiple myeloma undergoing autologous transplant were enrolled in the trial. The intent-to-treat population of the trial was made up of about 37 patients. What the work shows at the level of the full study, not this receptor alone: According to the authors, a biologic rationale for studying the approach further came from T cell receptor repertoire, regulatory T cell phenotype and gut microbiota profiles. The authors concluded that combined checkpoint inhibition appeared tolerable when used as consolidation after transplant.

Checkpoint therapy was initiated 14 to 28 days after autologous transplant, and ipilimumab was administered at 1 mg/kg intravenously on day 1 of selected weeks. Nivolumab was given at 3 mg/kg intravenously on day 1 of weeks 1, 4, 7, 10, and every two weeks through week 26. This Phase Ib clinical trial tested ipilimumab plus nivolumab, a combined checkpoint inhibition, as consolidation after autologous stem cell transplantation. This clone was counted only a few times. The antigen this receptor binds is unknown. There are no base qualities to consult, and no much larger clone falls within one base. Libraries were made using the immunoSEQ multiplex PCR assay. What TCRdb holds here is the immuneACCESS table cut down to in-frame rearrangements. Part of the clones is not present; checked against another copy, under half of the missing clones reflect an unresolved V gene, and the others are unexplained. Within this sample are some 44,000 clones, with roughly 88% of them counted one time only. Together, the top ten hold approximately 0.87% of the sample.

Trimmed from V: 6 bases; trimmed from J: 5 bases; junction bases lacking a gene match: 6. CDR1 and CDR2 are drawn from the germline V gene (reference sequence): MNHEY, SMNVEV. The CDR3 measures 14 amino acids from cysteine to phenylalanine. Only the CDR3 DNA stays, 42 bases, in frame from base 1. The V and J segments used are TRBV27 and TRBJ2-2; 7 of the junction bases match TRBD1. The receptor was isolated from a male donor with multiple myeloma. This sample comprised PBMCs, obtained in a trial of ipilimumab plus nivolumab as post-transplant consolidation. The CDR3 amino acid sequence is: CASSPQGRTGELFF. Here is the DNA: TGTGCCAGCAGCCCACAGGGGCGGACCGGGGAGCTGTTTTTT.